The 10 T cell receptor beta chains in this list originate from one sample, sequenced in a study of Graves' ophthalmopathy and Graves' hyperthyroidism. Amplified material comprised TCR beta CDR3 regions derived from RNA transcripts. RT-PCR in the first round used HTBI primers; a second-round multiplex PCR followed. TCRdb itself ran the multiplex PCR reads through MiXCR, one entry per CDR3 protein. The table records about 410,000 distinct CDR3 sequences, about 16% of them present only once. Sequenced input: peripheral blood. The receptor set was obtained from a woman younger than 35 with Graves' ophthalmopathy.

This clonotype was counted between two and nine times. The chain employs TRBV30 and TRBJ1-3; D is possibly TRBD1 (6 bases). CDR1 GTSNPN and CDR2 SVGIG come from the germline V gene (reference sequence). The CDR3 length is 17 residues. V dropped 3 bases and J dropped 0 bases, with 18 bases sitting between them. CDR3 residues: CAWRRGLTGSSGNTIYF. CDR3 DNA: TGTGCCTGGAGGAGGGGGTTAACAGGGAGCTCTGGAAACACCATATATTTT. Supplemented by reference TRBV30 and TRBJ1-3, the full variable domain reads SQTIHQWPATLVQPVGSPLSLECTVEGTSNPNLYWYRQAAGRGLQLLFYSVGIGQISSEVPQNLSASRPQDRQFILSSKKLLLSDSGFYLCAWRRGLTGSSGNTIYFGEGSWLTVV.

This clonotype was counted ten times or more. This chain connects TRBV6-1 to TRBJ2-7, with D possibly matching TRBD1 (6 bases). Per the germline V gene, CDR1 is MNHNS and CDR2 is SASEGT. This CDR3 region has 15 residues. With 0 bases removed from V and 3 bases from J, the gap between germline ends came to 12 bases. CDR3 region: CASSEALGRGYEQYF. In DNA form, the CDR3 reads TGTGCCAGCAGTGAAGCGTTAGGCAGGGGCTACGAGCAGTACTTC.

V gene TRBV6-5 combines with J gene TRBJ2-4; weak D call: TRBD1 (6 bases). The CDR3 sequence is 10 residues long. Between the trimmed V and J ends, which lost 9 bases and 15 bases, there was a span of 15 bases. Per germline, CDR1 MNHEY and CDR2 SVGAGI. The CDR3 loop reads CARVTGLGYF. CDR3 nucleotides: TGTGCCAGAGTAACAGGGTTAGGGTACTTC.

Only a few counts were recorded for this clonotype. The chain combines TRBV19 with TRBJ1-2, with 7 bases lining up with TRBD1. Germline V gene lookup returns CDR1 LNHDA and CDR2 SQIVND (reference sequence). J gave up 8 bases and V 6 bases, and 6 bases lay outside the gene matches. This CDR3 contains 12 residues. In nucleotides, the CDR3 is TGTGCCAGTAGATTACAGGGGCTGGGCTACACCTTC. Encoded protein: CASRLQGLGYTF.

The J gene is TRBJ2-4, the V gene TRBV7-2; 9 nucleotides line up with TRBD1. V lost 3 bases and J lost 0; bases outside the gene matches: 6. Germline V gene sequence: CDR1 SGHTA, CDR2 FQGNSA. The length of the CDR3 is 17 residues. The CDR3 DNA is TGTGCCAGCAGCTTCTCACAGGGGGCACTAGCCAAAAACATTCAGTACTTC. Its translation: CASSFSQGALAKNIQYF.

This clonotype was recorded at least ten times. DNA for the CDR3: TGTGCCAGTAGTACACCGGGCCTACCCTCTGGCTACACCTTC. Its protein product is CASSTPGLPSGYTF. The chain joins TRBV19 to TRBJ1-2; no clear D gene. This CDR3 contains 14 residues. Trimming removed 4 bases from V and 7 bases from J, with 16 bases in between. Germline CDR1 is LNHDA and CDR2 is SQIVND (reference sequence).

This clonotype has a count of ten or more. V is TRBV6-4 and J is TRBJ2-3; perhaps D is TRBD1 or TRBD2 (5 bases each). The CDR3 contains 15 residues. Trimming pared 2 bases from V and 4 bases from J, leaving 13 bases between. Germline-derived CDR1 and CDR2 are MRHNA and SNTAGT. CDR3 residues: CASSDRHRGADTQYF. CDR3 bases: TGTGCCAGCAGTGACCGCCACCGGGGCGCAGATACGCAGTATTTT.

In its sample, this clonotype was seen many times. This sequence joins TRBV6-2 or TRBV6-3 and TRBJ2-7; either TRBD1 or TRBD2 may fit D (5 bases each). The CDR3 runs to 14 residues. Trimming removed 8 bases at V and 5 bases at J, with 19 bases between. CDR1 MNHEY and CDR2 SVGEGT come from the germline V gene. CDR3 DNA sequence: TGTGCCAGCCCTACCCAGGGAGTGCTCCACGAGCAGTACTTC. The encoded protein is CASPTQGVLHEQYF.

This clonotype was seen many times. This chain links TRBV28 with TRBJ1-2, with D uncertain. The germline CDR1 and CDR2 sequences are MDHEN and SYDVKM. V lost 7 bases to trimming and J lost 4 bases, with 19 bases between them. The CDR3 is 15 amino acids. In DNA, the CDR3 is TGTGCCAGCAAAGTGCCGGACGTCGCCATCTATGGCTACACCTTC. This encodes CASKVPDVAIYGYTF.

The chain employs TRBV7-2 and TRBJ2-5; 9 bases match TRBD1. The V segment lost 2 bases and the J segment 6 bases; nucleotides outside the gene matches: 1. Germline-derived CDR1 and CDR2 are SGHTA and FQGNSA. This CDR3 spans 13 amino acids. CDR3 in amino acids: CASSLTGGQTQYF. CDR3 in DNA: TGTGCCAGCAGCTTAACAGGGGGCCAGACCCAGTACTTC.